Listed here is a single T cell receptor beta chain. CDR3 length: 14 amino acids. Germline lookup yields CDR1 SGHTA and CDR2 FQGNSA. Trimming cost V 1 base and J 7 bases, with 10 bases left between them. The sample originates from a study of blood T cell repertoires in COVID-19. Study-level information: Sources were T cells, B-cell-depleted T cells, or PBMCs; the material itself was cDNA or gDNA.

In the study's own analysis: Amplified reference gene primers provided the basis for estimating nucleated cell counts. The data were produced by immunoSEQ multiplex PCR, yet TCRdb's version contains in-frame clones alone and is incomplete. Clone size and V and J calls were adopted from that table, with D and trimming inferred from the DNA. This table has 400,000 to 550,000 clones, around nine tenths appearing once. Recruits, aged roughly 18 to 89 years, lived in 25 or so US areas. Which cohort a participant joined came from the clinical history participants gave. The TCR originated in a woman in her late teens or twenties with acute COVID-19. Sequenced material: PBMCs or T cells enriched from blood (not recorded which). The chain uses TRBV7-2 and TRBJ1-4, with a weak D call TRBD1 (5 bases). The CDR3 nucleotides read TGTGCCAGCAGCTTAGAACCTAGGGGTGAAAAACTGTTTTTT. It yields the protein CASSLEPRGEKLFF.